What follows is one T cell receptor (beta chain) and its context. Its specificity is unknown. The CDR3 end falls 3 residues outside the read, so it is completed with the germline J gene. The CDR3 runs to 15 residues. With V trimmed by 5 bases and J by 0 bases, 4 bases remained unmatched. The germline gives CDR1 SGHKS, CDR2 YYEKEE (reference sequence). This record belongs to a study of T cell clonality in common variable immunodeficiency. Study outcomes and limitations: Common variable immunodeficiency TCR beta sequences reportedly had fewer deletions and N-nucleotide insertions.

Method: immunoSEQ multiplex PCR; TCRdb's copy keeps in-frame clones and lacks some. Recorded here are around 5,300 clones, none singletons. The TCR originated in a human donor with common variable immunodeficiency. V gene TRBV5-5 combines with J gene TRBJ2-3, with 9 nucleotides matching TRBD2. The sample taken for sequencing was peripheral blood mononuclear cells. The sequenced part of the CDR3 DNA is TGTGCCAGCAGAACACTAGCGGGCAGCACAGATACG. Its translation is CASRTLAGSTDT. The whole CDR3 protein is CASRTLAGSTDTQYF.